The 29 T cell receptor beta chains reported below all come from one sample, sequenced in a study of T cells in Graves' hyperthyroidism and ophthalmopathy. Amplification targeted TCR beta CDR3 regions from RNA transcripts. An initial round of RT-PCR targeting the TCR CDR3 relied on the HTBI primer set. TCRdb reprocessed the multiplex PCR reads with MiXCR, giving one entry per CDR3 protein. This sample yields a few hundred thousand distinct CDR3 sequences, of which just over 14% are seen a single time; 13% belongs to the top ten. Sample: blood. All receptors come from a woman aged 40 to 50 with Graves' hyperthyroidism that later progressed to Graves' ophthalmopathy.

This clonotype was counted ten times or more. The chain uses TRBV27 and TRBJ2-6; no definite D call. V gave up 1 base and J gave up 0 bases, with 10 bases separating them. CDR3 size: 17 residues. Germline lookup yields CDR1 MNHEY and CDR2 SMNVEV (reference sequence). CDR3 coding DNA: TGTGCCAGCAGTTTATGGGCCCTCAGCTCTGGGGCCAACGTCCTGACTTTC. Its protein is CASSLWALSSGANVLTF.

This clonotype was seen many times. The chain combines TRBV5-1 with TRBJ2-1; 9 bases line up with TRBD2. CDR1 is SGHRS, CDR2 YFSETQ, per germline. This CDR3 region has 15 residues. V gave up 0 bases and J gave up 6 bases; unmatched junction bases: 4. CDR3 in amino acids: CASSLVSGSTNEQFF. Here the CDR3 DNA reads TGCGCCAGCAGCTTGGTTAGCGGGAGTACCAATGAGCAGTTCTTC.

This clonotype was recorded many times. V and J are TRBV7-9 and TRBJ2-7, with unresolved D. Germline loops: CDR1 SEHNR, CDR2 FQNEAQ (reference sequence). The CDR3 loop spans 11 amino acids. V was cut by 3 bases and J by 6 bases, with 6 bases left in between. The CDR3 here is CASSFLVEQYF. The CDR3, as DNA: TGTGCCAGCAGCTTCTTAGTCGAGCAGTACTTC.

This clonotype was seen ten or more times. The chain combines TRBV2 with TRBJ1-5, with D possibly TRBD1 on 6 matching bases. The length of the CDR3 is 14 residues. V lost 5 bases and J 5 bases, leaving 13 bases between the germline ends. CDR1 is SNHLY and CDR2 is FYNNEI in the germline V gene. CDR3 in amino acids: CASSPGEAYQPQHF. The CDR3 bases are TGTGCCAGCAGTCCAGGGGAGGCCTATCAGCCCCAGCATTTT.

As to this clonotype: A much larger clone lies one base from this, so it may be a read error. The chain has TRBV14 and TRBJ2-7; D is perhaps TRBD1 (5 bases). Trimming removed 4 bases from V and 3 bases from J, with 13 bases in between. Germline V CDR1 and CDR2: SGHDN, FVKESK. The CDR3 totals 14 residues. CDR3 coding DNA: TGTGCCAGCAGCCGGCAGGGCTTCGTCTACGAGCAGTACTTC. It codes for CASSRQGFVYEQYF.

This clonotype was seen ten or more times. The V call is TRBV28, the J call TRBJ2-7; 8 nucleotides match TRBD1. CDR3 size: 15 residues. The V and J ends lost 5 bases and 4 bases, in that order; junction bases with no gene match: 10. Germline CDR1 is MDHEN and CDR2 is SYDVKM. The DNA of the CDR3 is TGTGCCAGCAGTCCCCCCCAGGGGGCCCTGTACGAGCAGTACTTC. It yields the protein CASSPPQGALYEQYF.

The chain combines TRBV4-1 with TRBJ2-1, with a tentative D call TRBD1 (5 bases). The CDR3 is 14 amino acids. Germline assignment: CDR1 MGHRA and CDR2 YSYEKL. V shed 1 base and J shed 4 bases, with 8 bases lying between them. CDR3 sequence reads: CASSQGTQYNEQFF. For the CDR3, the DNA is TGCGCCAGCAGCCAAGGGACACAATACAATGAGCAGTTCTTC.

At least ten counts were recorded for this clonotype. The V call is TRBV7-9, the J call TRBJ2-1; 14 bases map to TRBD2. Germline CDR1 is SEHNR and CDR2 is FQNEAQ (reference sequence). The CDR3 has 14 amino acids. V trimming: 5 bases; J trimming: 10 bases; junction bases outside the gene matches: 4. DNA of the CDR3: TGTGCCAGCAGCCTCAGGACTAGCGGGGGGGAGCAGTTCTTC. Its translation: CASSLRTSGGEQFF.

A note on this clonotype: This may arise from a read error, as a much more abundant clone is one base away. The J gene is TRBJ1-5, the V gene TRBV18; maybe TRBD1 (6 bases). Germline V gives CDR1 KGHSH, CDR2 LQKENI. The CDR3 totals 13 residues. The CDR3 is CASQQGQNQPHHF. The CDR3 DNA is TGTGCCAGCCAGCAGGGGCAGAATCAGCCCCACCATTTT.

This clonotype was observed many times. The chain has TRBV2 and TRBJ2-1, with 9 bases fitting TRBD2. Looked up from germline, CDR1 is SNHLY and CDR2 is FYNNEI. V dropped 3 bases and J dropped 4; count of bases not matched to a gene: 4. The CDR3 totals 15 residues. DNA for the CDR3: TGTGCCAGCAGTGAGGTGCTAGCGGGGTACAATGAGCAGTTCTTC. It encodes CASSEVLAGYNEQFF.

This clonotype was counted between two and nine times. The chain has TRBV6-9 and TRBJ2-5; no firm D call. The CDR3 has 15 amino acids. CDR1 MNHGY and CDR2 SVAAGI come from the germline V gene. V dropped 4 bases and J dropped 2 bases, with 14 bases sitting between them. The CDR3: CASSSGLTHQETQYF. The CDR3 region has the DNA TGTGCCAGCAGTTCAGGATTAACTCATCAAGAGACCCAGTACTTC.

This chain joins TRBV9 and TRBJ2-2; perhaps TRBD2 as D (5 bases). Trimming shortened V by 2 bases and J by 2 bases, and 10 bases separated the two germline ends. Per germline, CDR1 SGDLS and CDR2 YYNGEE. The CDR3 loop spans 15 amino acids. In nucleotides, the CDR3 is TGTGCCAGCAGCGTGTCGGGGATTAACACCGGGGAGCTGTTTTTT. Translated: CASSVSGINTGELFF.

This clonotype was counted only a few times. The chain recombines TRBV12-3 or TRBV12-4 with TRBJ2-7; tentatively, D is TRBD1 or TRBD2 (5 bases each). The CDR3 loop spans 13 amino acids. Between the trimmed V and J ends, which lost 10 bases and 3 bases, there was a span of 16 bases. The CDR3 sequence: CATQGEKLYEQYF. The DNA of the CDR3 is TGTGCCACCCAAGGGGAGAAACTCTACGAGCAGTACTTC.

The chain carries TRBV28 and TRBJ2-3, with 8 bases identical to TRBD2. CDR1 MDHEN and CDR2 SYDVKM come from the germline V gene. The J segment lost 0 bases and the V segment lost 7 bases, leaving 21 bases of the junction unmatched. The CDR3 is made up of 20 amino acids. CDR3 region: CASTRRGGRTSTPSTDTQYF. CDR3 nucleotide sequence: TGTGCCAGCACCCGTCGGGGGGGGAGGACTAGTACTCCTAGCACAGATACGCAGTATTTT.

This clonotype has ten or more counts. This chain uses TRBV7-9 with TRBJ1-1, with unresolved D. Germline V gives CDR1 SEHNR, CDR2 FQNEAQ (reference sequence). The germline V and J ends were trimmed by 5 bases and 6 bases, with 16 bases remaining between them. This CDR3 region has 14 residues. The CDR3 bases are TGTGCCAGCAGCCCTGAGGGAAGGATCCCTGAAGCTTTCTTT. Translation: CASSPEGRIPEAFF.

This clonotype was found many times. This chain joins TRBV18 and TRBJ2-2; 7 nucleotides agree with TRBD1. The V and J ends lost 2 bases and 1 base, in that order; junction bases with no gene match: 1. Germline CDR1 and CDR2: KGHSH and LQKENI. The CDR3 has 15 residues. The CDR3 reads CASSPGTVNTGELFF. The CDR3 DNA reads TGTGCCAGCTCACCAGGGACAGTGAACACCGGGGAGCTGTTTTTT.

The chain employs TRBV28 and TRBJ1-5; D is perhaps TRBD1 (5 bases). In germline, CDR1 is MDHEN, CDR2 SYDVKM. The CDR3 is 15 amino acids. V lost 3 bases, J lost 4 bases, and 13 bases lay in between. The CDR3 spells CASSFVGQGNQPQHF. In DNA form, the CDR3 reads TGTGCCAGCAGTTTTGTTGGGCAGGGAAATCAGCCCCAGCATTTT.

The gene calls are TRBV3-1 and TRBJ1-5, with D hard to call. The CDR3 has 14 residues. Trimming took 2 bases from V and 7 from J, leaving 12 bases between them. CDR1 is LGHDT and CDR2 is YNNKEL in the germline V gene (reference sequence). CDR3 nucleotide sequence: TGTGCCAGCAGCCAATTCTTTTTCAGACAGCCCCAGCATTTT. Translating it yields CASSQFFFRQPQHF.

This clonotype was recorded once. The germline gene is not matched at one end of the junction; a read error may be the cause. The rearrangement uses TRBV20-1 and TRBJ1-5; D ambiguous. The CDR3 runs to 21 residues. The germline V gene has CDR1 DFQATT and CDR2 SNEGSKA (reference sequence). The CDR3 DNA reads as TGCAGTGCTAGAGTACAAGGACCCGGGATTGGATTGGATAGCATTAGTCAGCTCCAGCATTTT. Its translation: CSARVQGPGIGLDSISQLQHF.

The CDR3 region is CASRAHNYGYTF. The CDR3 DNA follows: TGTGCCAGCAGGGCCCATAACTATGGCTACACCTTC. The chain recombines TRBV27 with TRBJ1-2; D is unclear. The CDR3 is 12 amino acids. The V gene's germline CDR1 is MNHEY and CDR2 SMNVEV (reference sequence). The V end was cut by 6 bases, the J end by 1 base, with 6 bases between.

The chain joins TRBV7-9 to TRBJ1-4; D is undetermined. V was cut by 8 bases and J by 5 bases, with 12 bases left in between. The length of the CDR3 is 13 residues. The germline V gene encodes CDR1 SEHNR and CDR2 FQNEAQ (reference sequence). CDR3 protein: CASETTINEKLFF. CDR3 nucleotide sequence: TGTGCCAGCGAGACTACGATAAATGAAAAACTGTTTTTT.

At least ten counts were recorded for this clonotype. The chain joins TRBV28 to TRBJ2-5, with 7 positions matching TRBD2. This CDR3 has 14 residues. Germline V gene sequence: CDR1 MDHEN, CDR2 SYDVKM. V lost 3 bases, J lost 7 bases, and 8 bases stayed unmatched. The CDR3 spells CASSFVGGGATQYF. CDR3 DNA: TGTGCCAGCAGTTTCGTGGGGGGAGGGGCGACCCAGTACTTC.

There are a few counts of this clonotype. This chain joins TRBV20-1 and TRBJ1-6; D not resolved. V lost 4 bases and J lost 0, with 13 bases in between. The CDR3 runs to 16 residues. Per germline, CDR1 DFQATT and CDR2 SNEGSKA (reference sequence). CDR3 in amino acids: CSAILQTSSYNSPLHF. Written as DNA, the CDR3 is TGCAGTGCTATACTACAGACTAGCTCCTATAATTCACCCCTCCACTTT.

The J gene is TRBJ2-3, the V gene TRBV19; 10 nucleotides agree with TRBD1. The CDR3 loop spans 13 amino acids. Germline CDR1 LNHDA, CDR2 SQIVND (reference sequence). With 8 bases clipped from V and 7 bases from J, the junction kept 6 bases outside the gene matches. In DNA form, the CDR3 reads TGTGCCAGTGTGGGGACAGGGGTGAATACGCAGTATTTT. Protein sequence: CASVGTGVNTQYF.

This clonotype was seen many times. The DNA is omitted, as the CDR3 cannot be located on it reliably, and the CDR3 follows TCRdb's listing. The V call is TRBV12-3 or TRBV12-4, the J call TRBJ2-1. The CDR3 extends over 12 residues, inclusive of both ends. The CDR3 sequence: CASSTSLDEQFF.

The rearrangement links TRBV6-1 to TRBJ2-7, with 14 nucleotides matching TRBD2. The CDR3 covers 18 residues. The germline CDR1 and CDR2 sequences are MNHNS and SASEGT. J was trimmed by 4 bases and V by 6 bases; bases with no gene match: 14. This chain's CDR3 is CASRRGTSGRSVWYEQYF. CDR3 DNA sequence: TGTGCCAGCAGGCGCGGGACTAGCGGGAGATCTGTGTGGTACGAGCAGTACTTC.

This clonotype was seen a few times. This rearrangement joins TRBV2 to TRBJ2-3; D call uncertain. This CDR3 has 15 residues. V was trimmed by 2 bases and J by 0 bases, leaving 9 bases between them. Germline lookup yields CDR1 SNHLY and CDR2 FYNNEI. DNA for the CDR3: TGTGCCAGCAGTGAAACCGGGTCTAGCACAGATACGCAGTATTTT. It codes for CASSETGSSTDTQYF.

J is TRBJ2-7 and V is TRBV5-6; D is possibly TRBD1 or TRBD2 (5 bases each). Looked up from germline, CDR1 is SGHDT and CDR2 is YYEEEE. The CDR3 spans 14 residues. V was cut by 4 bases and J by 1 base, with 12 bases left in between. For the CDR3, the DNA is TGTGCCAGCAGCATCGGGACCGCTTCCTACGAGCAGTACTTC. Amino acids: CASSIGTASYEQYF. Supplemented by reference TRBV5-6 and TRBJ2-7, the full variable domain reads DAGVTQSPTHLIKTRGQQVTLRCSPKSGHDTVSWYQQALGQGPQFIFQYYEEEERQRGNFPDRFSGHQFPNYSSELNVNALLLGDSALYLCASSIGTASYEQYFGPGTRLTVT.

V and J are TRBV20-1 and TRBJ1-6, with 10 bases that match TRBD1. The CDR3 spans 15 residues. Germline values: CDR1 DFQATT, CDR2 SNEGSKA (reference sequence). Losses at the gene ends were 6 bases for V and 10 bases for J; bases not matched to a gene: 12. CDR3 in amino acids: CSAMGQGSLWSPLHF. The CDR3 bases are TGCAGTGCCATGGGACAGGGGTCTCTCTGGTCACCCCTCCACTTT.